The 7 T cell receptor beta chains below all came from one sample that was sequenced in a study of a mutant IDH1 vaccine in newly diagnosed glioma. Time point reported: week 47, end of study. Vaccination used 300 ug of mutant IDH1 20-mer peptide per dose, with topical imiquimod. Sequencing used immunoSEQ multiplex PCR; TCRdb keeps in-frame clones, though not all of them. The data contain tens of thousands of clones, 65% to 85% of them singletons. What these receptors recognize is not known. Specimen: PBMCs, collected from a glioma patient whose treatment included an IDH1 peptide vaccine. Receptors were obtained from a woman in her thirties with glioma. Some clones in this sample may be carry-over from other donors' samples.

The V gene is TRBV6-1, the J gene TRBJ2-6; D gene unclear. Germline V gene lookup returns CDR1 MNHNS and CDR2 SASEGT. The V gene lost 2 bases and the J gene lost 0 bases, with 5 bases spanning the gap. The CDR3 totals 15 residues. CDR3 amino acids: CASSEWVSGANVLTF. The CDR3 DNA reads as TGTGCCAGCAGTGAATGGGTCTCTGGGGCCAACGTCCTGACTTTC.

V is TRBV7-9 and J is TRBJ2-1, with TRBD2 identical over 8 bases. CDR1 and CDR2 (germline): SEHNR, FQNEAQ (reference sequence). Trimming took 5 bases from V and 4 from J; bases not matched to a gene: 13. The CDR3 loop spans 17 amino acids. Here the CDR3 reads CASSHPRREVVYNEQFF. Here the CDR3 DNA reads TGTGCCAGCAGCCACCCCCGGCGGGAGGTTGTTTACAATGAGCAGTTCTTC.

The V and J genes are TRBV7-6 and TRBJ1-3, with D perhaps matching TRBD1 (5 bases). Trimming took off 5 bases at V and 0 bases at J, with 17 bases between the two ends. The germline gives CDR1 SGHVS, CDR2 FNYEAQ. CDR3 length: 17 residues. In DNA form, the CDR3 reads TGTGCCAGCAGCCACTTCAGGGAGGTGTCCTCTGGAAACACCATATATTTT. As protein: CASSHFREVSSGNTIYF.

This sequence joins TRBV5-6 and TRBJ2-7; 9 bases agree with TRBD1. CDR1 is SGHDT and CDR2 is YYEEEE in the germline V gene. This CDR3 is built from 15 residues. V gave up 0 bases and J gave up 3 bases; unmatched junction bases: 4. CDR3 sequence reads: CASSLVNRGLYEQYF. Here the CDR3 DNA reads TGTGCCAGCAGCTTGGTAAACAGGGGGCTCTACGAGCAGTACTTC.

J is TRBJ2-5 and V is TRBV2, with TRBD1 matching over 7 bases. Trimming cost V 8 bases and J 4 bases; bases outside gene matches: 13. The germline gives CDR1 SNHLY, CDR2 FYNNEI. CDR3 size: 15 residues. In DNA form, the CDR3 reads TGTGCCAGCGACCTATCGAACAGGGGTCCAGAGACCCAGTACTTC. Translated, it gives CASDLSNRGPETQYF.

This chain connects TRBV5-1 to TRBJ2-7; the match to TRBD2 covers 15 bases. The CDR3 is 16 amino acids. In germline, CDR1 is SGHRS, CDR2 YFSETQ. With V trimmed by 1 base and J by 4 bases, 3 bases remained unmatched. CDR3: CASSLTGLAGGYEQYF. Here the CDR3 DNA reads TGCGCCAGCAGCTTGACCGGACTAGCGGGAGGGTACGAGCAGTACTTC.

V usage is TRBV30 and J usage is TRBJ2-5; the D is unclear. V was trimmed by 3 bases and J by 7 bases, leaving 18 bases between them. This CDR3 contains 14 residues. In germline, CDR1 is GTSNPN, CDR2 SVGIG (reference sequence). The CDR3 region has the DNA TGTGCCTGGAGAACGACCAGCAGATTAGCGACCCAGTACTTC. Translation gives CAWRTTSRLATQYF.